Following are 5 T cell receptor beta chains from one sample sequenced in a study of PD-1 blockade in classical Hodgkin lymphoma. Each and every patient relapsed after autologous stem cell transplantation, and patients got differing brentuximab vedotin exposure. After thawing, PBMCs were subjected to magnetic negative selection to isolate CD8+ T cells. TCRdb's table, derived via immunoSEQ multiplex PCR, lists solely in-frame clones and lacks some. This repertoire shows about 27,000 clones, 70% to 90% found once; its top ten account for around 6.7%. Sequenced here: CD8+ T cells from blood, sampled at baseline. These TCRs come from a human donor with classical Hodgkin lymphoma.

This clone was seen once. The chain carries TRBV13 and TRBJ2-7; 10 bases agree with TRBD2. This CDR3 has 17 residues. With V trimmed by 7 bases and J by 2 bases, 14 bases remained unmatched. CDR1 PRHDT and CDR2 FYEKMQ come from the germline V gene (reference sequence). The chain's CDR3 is CASTKMGKGLAAYEQYF. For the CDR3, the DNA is TGTGCCAGCACCAAAATGGGGAAAGGACTAGCGGCCTACGAGCAGTACTTC.

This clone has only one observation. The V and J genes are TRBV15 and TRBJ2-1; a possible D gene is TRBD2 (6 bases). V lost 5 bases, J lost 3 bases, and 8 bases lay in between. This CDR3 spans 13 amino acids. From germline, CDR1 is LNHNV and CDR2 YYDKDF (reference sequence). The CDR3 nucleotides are TGTGCCACCAGCGGACTATACTACAATGAGCAGTTCTTC. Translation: CATSGLYYNEQFF. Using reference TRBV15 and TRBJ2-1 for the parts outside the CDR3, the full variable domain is DAMVIQNPRYQVTQFGKPVTLSCSQTLNHNVMYWYQQKSSQAPKLLFHYYDKDFNNEADTPDNFQSRRPNTSFCFLDIRSPGLGDTAMYLCATSGLYYNEQFFGPGTRLTVL.

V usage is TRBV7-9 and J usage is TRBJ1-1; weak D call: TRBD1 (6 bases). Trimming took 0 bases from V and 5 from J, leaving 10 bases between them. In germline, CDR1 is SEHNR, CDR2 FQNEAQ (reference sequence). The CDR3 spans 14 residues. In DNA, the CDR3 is TGTGCCAGCAGCTTAGCCGACAGGCGTACTGAAGCTTTCTTT. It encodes CASSLADRRTEAFF.

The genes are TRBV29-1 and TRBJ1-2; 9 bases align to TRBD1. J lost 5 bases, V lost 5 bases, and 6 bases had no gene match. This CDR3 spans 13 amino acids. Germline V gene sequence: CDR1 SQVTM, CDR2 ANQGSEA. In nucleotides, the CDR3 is TGCAGCGTTAGAGACAGGGGGGATTATGGCTACACCTTC. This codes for CSVRDRGDYGYTF.

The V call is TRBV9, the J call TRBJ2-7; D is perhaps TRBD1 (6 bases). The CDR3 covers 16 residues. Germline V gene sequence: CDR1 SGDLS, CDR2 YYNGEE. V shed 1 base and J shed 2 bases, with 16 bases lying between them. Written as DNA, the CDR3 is TGTGCCAGCAGCGTAAGCCATAAAGGGACACCCTACGAGCAGTACTTC. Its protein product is CASSVSHKGTPYEQYF.